Below are 32 T cell receptor beta chains sequenced from a single sample in a study of a mutant IDH1 vaccine in newly diagnosed glioma. Regarding time point: week 47, end of study. Vaccination comprised doses that each held 300 ug of mutant IDH1 20-mer peptide, plus topical imiquimod. Sequencing was performed with immunoSEQ multiplex PCR; in TCRdb, only in-frame clones are kept and a portion is missing. The sample lists about 56,000 clones, around 83% occurring once. Their specific antigens are unknown. Sequenced here: PBMCs, sampled from a glioma patient whose treatment included an IDH1 peptide vaccine. Receptors were obtained from a woman aged 45-60 years with glioma.

The V gene is TRBV7-9, the J gene TRBJ1-2, with a tentative D call TRBD1 (5 bases). CDR1 SEHNR and CDR2 FQNEAQ come from the germline V gene (reference sequence). The CDR3 is 13 residues long. The V end was cut by 5 bases, the J end by 3 bases, with 10 bases between. In DNA form, the CDR3 reads TGTGCCAGCAGCCCGGAGGGGTACTATGGCTACACCTTC. It specifies CASSPEGYYGYTF.

The chain carries TRBV7-2 and TRBJ1-6; D not certain. Germline assignment: CDR1 SGHTA and CDR2 FQGNSA. The V end was cut by 5 bases, the J end by 7 bases, with 15 bases between. This CDR3 is built from 15 residues. DNA of the CDR3: TGTGCCAGCAGCCCCGCCCGGCAGGAGAATTCACCCCTCCACTTT. Translated: CASSPARQENSPLHF.

The genes are TRBV4-2 and TRBJ2-7, with D possibly TRBD2 on 6 matching bases. The CDR3 runs 17 residues. CDR1 and CDR2 (germline): LGHNA, YNFKEQ. The V end lost 0 bases, the J end lost 0 bases, and 15 bases lay between the germline ends. CDR3 in amino acids: CASSQEGGGSRSYEQYF. In DNA form, the CDR3 reads TGTGCCAGCAGCCAAGAAGGTGGGGGGAGCCGCTCCTACGAGCAGTACTTC.

V gene TRBV10-3 combines with J gene TRBJ1-1, with 8 bases fitting TRBD1. The CDR3 runs 13 residues. Germline V gene data show CDR1 as ENHRY and CDR2 as SYGVKD. V shed 7 bases and J 1 base; nucleotides not matched to a gene: 2. The DNA of the CDR3 is TGTGCCATCAAGACAGGGGAGAACACTGAAGCTTTCTTT. Translated: CAIKTGENTEAFF.

The J gene is TRBJ2-1, the V gene TRBV11-1, with TRBD2 matching over 11 bases. J lost 3 bases, V lost 4 bases, and 2 bases had no gene match. CDR1 and CDR2 (germline): SGHAT, FQDESV (reference sequence). The CDR3 is made up of 15 amino acids. CDR3 loop: CASSSGLAGYNEQFF. In nucleotides, the CDR3 is TGTGCCAGCAGCTCAGGACTAGCGGGCTACAATGAGCAGTTCTTC.

This rearrangement joins TRBV7-9 to TRBJ2-1; perhaps TRBD2 as D (6 bases). This CDR3 region has 17 residues. Trimming pared 5 bases from V and 1 base from J, leaving 18 bases between. Germline V gives CDR1 SEHNR, CDR2 FQNEAQ (reference sequence). CDR3 coding DNA: TGTGCCAGCAGCACCTCCCGCTTGGCGGGGTCCTACAATGAGCAGTTCTTC. Translation: CASSTSRLAGSYNEQFF.

The V call is TRBV7-2, the J call TRBJ1-1; D is unresolved. CDR1 and CDR2 (germline): SGHTA, FQGNSA. This CDR3 has 14 residues. Trimming stripped 5 bases from V and 1 base from J, with 11 bases between. DNA for the CDR3: TGTGCCAGCAGCCATAGGGAGCCGAACACTGAAGCTTTCTTT. Protein: CASSHREPNTEAFF. Full variable domain (rest looked up from reference TRBV7-2 and TRBJ1-1): GAGVSQSPSNKVTEKGKDVELRCDPISGHTALYWYRQSLGQGLEFLIYFQGNSAPDKSGLPSDRFSAERTGGSVSTLTIQRTQQEDSAVYLCASSHREPNTEAFFGQGTRLTVV.

The rearrangement joins TRBV5-1 to TRBJ2-7; 9 positions agree with TRBD2. The J segment lost 4 bases and the V segment lost 2 bases, leaving 4 bases of the junction unmatched. CDR1 is SGHRS and CDR2 is YFSETQ in the germline V gene. CDR3 size: 14 residues. The CDR3 reads CASSFSGGGYEQYF. In DNA, the CDR3 is TGCGCCAGCAGCTTTAGCGGGGGTGGTTACGAGCAGTACTTC.

This clone turned up a few times. This sequence joins TRBV28 and TRBJ2-1, with TRBD2 matching over 8 bases. V shed 6 bases and J 8 bases; nucleotides not matched to a gene: 12. The CDR3 runs 15 residues. From germline, CDR1 is MDHEN and CDR2 SYDVKM. CDR3 loop: CASRLAGNGIDEQFF. For the CDR3, the DNA is TGTGCCAGCAGGTTAGCGGGAAACGGAATCGATGAGCAGTTCTTC.

This clone was seen only once. V usage is TRBV7-9 and J usage is TRBJ1-6, with 9 bases fitting TRBD1. The junction had 7 bases not matched to a gene; V was cut back by 5 bases and J by 2 bases. Per germline, CDR1 SEHNR and CDR2 FQNEAQ (reference sequence). The CDR3 contains 17 residues. In DNA form, the CDR3 reads TGTGCCAGCAGCCCGGACAGGGGCCAGACCTATAATTCACCCCTCCACTTT. Encoded protein: CASSPDRGQTYNSPLHF.

This chain connects TRBV5-4 to TRBJ2-3; D is ambiguous. Trimming left V 9 bases short and J 5 bases short, with 13 bases between. The CDR3 length is 12 residues. Germline V gives CDR1 SGHNT, CDR2 YYREEE (reference sequence). The CDR3 bases are TGTGCCACTTCAGGCGGCGGAGATACGCAGTATTTT. Translating it yields CATSGGGDTQYF.

The J gene is TRBJ2-2, the V gene TRBV6-1; 11 bases are a match to TRBD1. Per the germline V gene, CDR1 is MNHNS and CDR2 is SASEGT. J was trimmed by 5 bases and V by 6 bases; bases with no gene match: 2. CDR3 length: 14 amino acids. The CDR3 DNA sequence: TGTGCCAGCAGGGACAGGGGGCGGACCGGGGAGCTGTTTTTT. Residues: CASRDRGRTGELFF.

The chain joins TRBV5-1 to TRBJ1-2, with 8 bases that match TRBD1. After removal of 5 bases from V and 3 bases from J, the junction contained 3 bases not matched to a gene. The CDR3 extends over 13 amino acids. Germline CDR1 and CDR2: SGHRS and YFSETQ. The CDR3 bases are TGCGCCAGCAGTGAGACAGGGGACTATGGCTACACCTTC. Encoded protein: CASSETGDYGYTF.

The chain joins TRBV7-2 to TRBJ2-2; tentative D call: TRBD2 (5 bases). Germline CDR1 SGHTA, CDR2 FQGNSA. Trimming pared 2 bases from V and 8 bases from J, leaving 18 bases between. There are 16 residues in the CDR3. The CDR3 sequence: CASSLQTGLGAGELFF. As DNA, the CDR3 is TGTGCCAGCAGCTTACAGACCGGACTCGGTGCTGGGGAGCTGTTTTTT.

This CDR3 reads CAWSVRETQYF. The CDR3 DNA is TGTGCCTGGAGTGTAAGGGAGACCCAGTACTTC. V usage is TRBV30 and J usage is TRBJ2-5; D not certain. CDR1 is GTSNPN and CDR2 is SVGIG in the germline V gene (reference sequence). V was trimmed by 0 bases and J by 5 bases, leaving 4 bases between them. The CDR3 is made up of 11 amino acids.

The chain recombines TRBV19 with TRBJ1-1, with D possibly being TRBD1 (5 bases). Trimming cost V 2 bases and J 1 base, with 20 bases left between them. Germline-derived CDR1 and CDR2 are LNHDA and SQIVND (reference sequence). The CDR3 spans 18 residues. CDR3 nucleotide sequence: TGTGCCAGTAGTATATCTTTTCTGGGGGTACTACGGAACACTGAAGCTTTCTTT. It yields the protein CASSISFLGVLRNTEAFF.

This clone was seen only a few times. J is TRBJ2-7 and V is TRBV5-1; 12 bases are shared with TRBD1. V was pared by 4 bases and J by 7 bases, with 6 bases of the junction left unmatched. The CDR3 runs 14 residues. CDR1 is SGHRS, CDR2 YFSETQ, per germline. In nucleotides, the CDR3 is TGCGCCAGCAGCAAGGGACAGGGGGCGGATGAGCAGTACTTC. It yields the protein CASSKGQGADEQYF.

This chain links TRBV19 with TRBJ2-1; D may be TRBD2 (7 bases). The CDR3 spans 14 residues. In germline, CDR1 is LNHDA, CDR2 SQIVND (reference sequence). Trimming removed 7 bases at V and 2 bases at J, with 12 bases between. The CDR3 coding sequence is TGTGCCAGTAATACGGGGGGCACCTACAATGAGCAGTTCTTC. Translated: CASNTGGTYNEQFF. The complete variable domain, with remaining parts taken from reference TRBV19 and TRBJ2-1, reads DGGITQSPKYLFRKEGQNVTLSCEQNLNHDAMYWYRQDPGQGLRLIYYSQIVNDFQKGDIAEGYSVSREKKESFPLTVTSAQKNPTAFYLCASNTGGTYNEQFFGPGTRLTVL.

The chain links TRBV7-6 to TRBJ1-4, with D possibly being TRBD1 (5 bases). Between the trimmed V and J ends, which lost 5 bases and 7 bases, there was a span of 11 bases. Germline V gene sequence: CDR1 SGHVS, CDR2 FNYEAQ. This CDR3 region has 13 residues. The CDR3 sequence is CASSQAGPEKLFF. CDR3 DNA sequence: TGTGCCAGCAGCCAAGCGGGGCCTGAAAAACTGTTTTTT.

The chain is built from TRBV7-9 and TRBJ1-1, with D perhaps matching TRBD1 (6 bases). The germline V gene has CDR1 SEHNR and CDR2 FQNEAQ (reference sequence). Between the trimmed V and J ends, which lost 2 bases and 3 bases, there was a span of 13 bases. The CDR3 is 15 residues long. CDR3 sequence reads: CASSLTGGGHTEAFF. Written as DNA, the CDR3 is TGTGCCAGCAGCTTAACCGGGGGGGGGCACACTGAAGCTTTCTTT. The full variable domain, in which reference TRBV7-9 and TRBJ1-1 provide the parts outside the CDR3, is DTGVSQNPRHKITKRGQNVTFRCDPISEHNRLYWYRQTLGQGPEFLTYFQNEAQLEKSRLLSDRFSAERPKGSFSTLEIQRTEQGDSAMYLCASSLTGGGHTEAFFGQGTRLTVV.

This chain uses TRBV7-9 with TRBJ1-3; D uncertain. V lost 5 bases and J 4 bases, leaving 15 bases between the germline ends. In germline, CDR1 is SEHNR, CDR2 FQNEAQ (reference sequence). The CDR3 sequence is 15 residues long. As DNA, the CDR3 is TGTGCCAGCAGCGCCGGTGGGTCCTCGGGAAACACCATATATTTT. Translation: CASSAGGSSGNTIYF.

This sequence joins TRBV6-4 and TRBJ1-6; unclear D gene. V was shortened by 4 bases and J by 7 bases, with 11 bases between the two germline ends. CDR1 is MRHNA, CDR2 SNTAGT, per germline. The CDR3 sequence is 14 residues long. Here the CDR3 DNA reads TGTGCCAGCAGTGCGACCCTGGGGAATTCACCCCTCCACTTT. Translation: CASSATLGNSPLHF.

This clone occurred once. The chain combines TRBV6-1 with TRBJ1-1, with a tentative D call TRBD1 (6 bases). Trimming shortened V by 4 bases and J by 6 bases, and 18 bases separated the two germline ends. CDR1 and CDR2 from the germline V gene are MNHNS and SASEGT. The length of the CDR3 is 15 residues. CDR3 protein: CASSAMVQGLAEAFF. For the CDR3, the DNA is TGTGCCAGCAGTGCCATGGTACAGGGTCTGGCTGAAGCTTTCTTT.

This chain connects TRBV2 to TRBJ1-1; a possible D gene is TRBD1 (5 bases). There are 14 residues in the CDR3. V was clipped by 2 bases and J by 0 bases, with 7 bases between them. Germline-derived CDR1 and CDR2 are SNHLY and FYNNEI. CDR3 nucleotide sequence: TGTGCCAGCAGTGAACAGGGCATGAACACTGAAGCTTTCTTT. This translates into CASSEQGMNTEAFF.

The rearrangement joins TRBV7-9 to TRBJ2-7, with D possibly TRBD1 on 6 matching bases. CDR3 length equals 13 residues. The V gene's germline CDR1 is SEHNR and CDR2 FQNEAQ (reference sequence). V dropped 7 bases and J dropped 4 bases, with 14 bases sitting between them. The CDR3 DNA is TGTGCCAGCATCCGGACAGAGACTTACGAGCAGTACTTC. It is translated as CASIRTETYEQYF.

The V call is TRBV7-2, the J call TRBJ1-1, with TRBD1 matching 7 bases. Trimming at V came to 5 bases and at J to 0 bases, leaving 6 bases not matched to a gene. CDR1 and CDR2 (germline): SGHTA, FQGNSA. The CDR3 has 15 residues. The CDR3 region is CASSRQGYMNTEAFF. The CDR3 DNA sequence: TGTGCCAGCAGCCGACAGGGATACATGAACACTGAAGCTTTCTTT.

The V and J genes are TRBV6-1 and TRBJ2-6; D is undetermined. Germline lookup yields CDR1 MNHNS and CDR2 SASEGT. The germline V and J ends were trimmed by 6 bases and 1 base, with 10 bases remaining between them. The CDR3 is 15 amino acids. The CDR3 nucleotides are TGTGCCAGCAGCCCGTCTCGATCTGGGGCCAACGTCCTGACTTTC. Translation gives CASSPSRSGANVLTF.

CDR3 sequence: CASSISGGEAFF. DNA of the CDR3: TGTGCCAGTAGTATTTCGGGGGGGGAAGCTTTCTTT. The gene calls are TRBV19 and TRBJ1-1; maybe TRBD1 (5 bases). Germline CDR1 and CDR2: LNHDA and SQIVND (reference sequence). V was cut by 3 bases and J by 8 bases, with 10 bases left in between. The CDR3 is 12 amino acids.

The chain is built from TRBV6-1 and TRBJ1-6; the match to TRBD1 covers 7 bases. V was clipped by 2 bases and J by 10 bases; unmatched bases: 5. CDR1 and CDR2 from the germline V gene are MNHNS and SASEGT. The CDR3 loop spans 14 amino acids. The CDR3: CASSEHSGGSPLHF. As DNA, the CDR3 is TGTGCCAGCAGTGAACATTCAGGGGGGTCACCCCTCCACTTT.

The V and J genes are TRBV7-6 and TRBJ2-3, with 8 bases that match TRBD2. Germline CDR1 is SGHVS and CDR2 is FNYEAQ. This CDR3 has 16 residues. V shed 5 bases and J 1 base; nucleotides not matched to a gene: 8. CDR3 loop: CASSPSRGVRTDTQYF. The DNA for the CDR3 is TGTGCCAGCAGCCCGTCGCGGGGGGTTCGCACAGATACGCAGTATTTT. Full variable domain (outside the CDR3, taken from reference TRBV7-6 and TRBJ2-3): GAGVSQSPRYKVTKRGQDVALRCDPISGHVSLYWYRQALGQGPEFLTYFNYEAQQDKSGLPNDRFSAERPEGSISTLTIQRTEQRDSAMYRCASSPSRGVRTDTQYFGPGTRLTVL.

This rearrangement joins TRBV6-5 to TRBJ2-7; D is undetermined. This CDR3 has 12 amino acids. Germline V gives CDR1 MNHEY, CDR2 SVGAGI. The ends were cut back, 5 bases at V and 4 bases at J, with 9 bases in the middle. CDR3 protein: CASSQGPYEQYF. The DNA for the CDR3 is TGTGCCAGCAGTCAAGGACCATACGAGCAGTACTTC.

This clone has only a few counts. The chain has TRBV6-5 and TRBJ2-5; 10 nucleotides agree with TRBD1. Germline V gene lookup returns CDR1 MNHEY and CDR2 SVGAGI. The CDR3 covers 15 residues. The junction had 2 bases not matched to a gene; V was cut back by 2 bases and J by 2 bases. The CDR3 DNA reads as TGTGCCAGCAGTTACCGGACAGGGGGACAAGAGACCCAGTACTTC. Translating gives CASSYRTGGQETQYF.